A single sample gave rise to the 2 T cell receptor beta chains below, sequenced in a study of vaccination and CD4 T cells after COVID-19. Treatment: approximately nine-day PBMC culture with coronavirus spike peptide pools or control peptides (ViraFEST assay). The Oncomine TCR Beta short-read assay sequenced DNA from cultured CD4+ T cells. Each CDR3 protein gets one entry after TCRdb re-called the PCR reads with MiXCR. The repertoire consists of more than 12,000 distinct CDR3 sequences, with 50% to 60% occurring once and the leading ten covering roughly 4.4%. No antigen is known for these receptors. The sequencing used CD4+ T cells from blood, cultured in vitro, collected before SARS-CoV-2 vaccination. Receptor source: a human donor who had recovered from COVID-19.

This clonotype has only one observation. This rearrangement joins TRBV20-1 to TRBJ2-7, with 8 bases fitting TRBD2. J gave up 0 bases and V 6 bases, and 10 bases lay outside the gene matches. Germline V gene data show CDR1 as DFQATT and CDR2 as SNEGSKA (reference sequence). This CDR3 spans 15 amino acids. The CDR3 region has the DNA TGCAGTGCCCTGGCTAGCGGGTTAAGCTCCTACGAGCAGTACTTC. Translated, it gives CSALASGLSSYEQYF.

This clonotype was seen once. The chain uses TRBV20-1 and TRBJ2-1, with 13 bases fitting TRBD2. The DNA end is a closer match to TRBJ2-7, so the J assignment may be wrong. Germline V lookup: CDR1 DFQATT, CDR2 SNEGSKA (reference sequence). The CDR3 contains 13 residues. The CDR3 sequence is CSVTGLAGAEQYF. Here the CDR3 DNA reads TGCAGCGTGACCGGACTAGCGGGAGCCGAGCAGTACTTC.